The rows below give T cell receptor beta chains drawn from one sample of a study of blood T cell repertoires in COVID-19. Only in-frame clones appear in the TCRdb table, and some are missing; sequencing was by immunoSEQ multiplex PCR. The sample yields some 120,000 clones, 88% seen once. Sequencing was performed on peripheral blood. The source of these receptors is a man aged 45 to 65 with acute or convalescent COVID-19. Each CDR3 is given with its conserved first and last residue. The D gene is left open where the match is weak. Size tells how often a clone was seen (once, few, many) or the class of an expanded clone, and some rows leave it out.

DNA	CDR3	size	D	V	J
TGCAGCGCGGGACCCGGACAGTCCTACGAGCAGTACTTC	CSAGPGQSYEQYF	-	-	TRBV29-1	TRBJ2-7
TGTGCCAGCAGCTTAGGGCCAGTACAGGGCTACACCTTC	CASSLGPVQGYTF	-	-	TRBV7-2	TRBJ1-2
TGTGCCAGCAGCCCAAGGGGGCTGGGTAATGAAAAACTGTTTTTT	CASSPRGLGNEKLFF	-	TRBD1	TRBV27	TRBJ1-4
TGTGCCTGGAGTGCAGGGGCCCTTTCGTCACCCCTCCACTTT	CAWSAGALSSPLHF	-	-	TRBV30	TRBJ1-6
TGTGCCAGCAGCCCTCTGACAGGGGTGGCCGAGCAGTACTTC	CASSPLTGVAEQYF	-	TRBD1	TRBV7-6	TRBJ2-7
TGCGCCAGCAGCCAAGATGGGACAGGGCACGACAATGAGCAGTTCTTC	CASSQDGTGHDNEQFF	-	TRBD1	TRBV4-3	TRBJ2-1
TGTGCCAGCAGCTTGAGTGCTAGCGCCCTGGCCTACGAGCAGTACTTC	CASSLSASALAYEQYF	-	-	TRBV5-4	TRBJ2-7
TGTGCCTGGAGTGTATCTAGCGGGAGGGCCAGCGAGCAGTTCTTC	CAWSVSSGRASEQFF	-	TRBD2	TRBV30	TRBJ2-1
TGTGCCAGCAGGTCCCAGTCCCAAGAGACCCAGTACTTC	CASRSQSQETQYF	-	-	TRBV6-5	TRBJ2-5
TGTGCCAGCGGCAGGGGGCTGGGGAACACTGAAGCTTTCTTT	CASGRGLGNTEAFF	-	TRBD1	TRBV2	TRBJ1-1
TGTGCCAGCAGCCCCACACCCTCGGGACAGCTTAATGAAAAACTGTTTTTT	CASSPTPSGQLNEKLFF	once	TRBD1	TRBV4-2	TRBJ1-4
TGTGCCAGTAAGCCCAGGGGGGATGGCTACACCTTC	CASKPRGDGYTF	-	TRBD1	TRBV19	TRBJ1-2
TGCAGCGTTGTATACAGGGCAGAGACCCAGTACTTC	CSVVYRAETQYF	-	-	TRBV29-1	TRBJ2-5
TGTGCCATCATCCCGGGACAGGGGAAAACTGGAAACACCATATATTTT	CAIIPGQGKTGNTIYF	-	TRBD1	TRBV10-3	TRBJ1-3
TGTGCCAGCAGTCCCTCAGGGGAGCATGGCTACACCTTC	CASSPSGEHGYTF	-	-	TRBV7-9	TRBJ1-2
TGTGCCAGCAGAAAGGACAGTAATTCACCCCTCCACTTT	CASRKDSNSPLHF	few	-	TRBV5-4	TRBJ1-6